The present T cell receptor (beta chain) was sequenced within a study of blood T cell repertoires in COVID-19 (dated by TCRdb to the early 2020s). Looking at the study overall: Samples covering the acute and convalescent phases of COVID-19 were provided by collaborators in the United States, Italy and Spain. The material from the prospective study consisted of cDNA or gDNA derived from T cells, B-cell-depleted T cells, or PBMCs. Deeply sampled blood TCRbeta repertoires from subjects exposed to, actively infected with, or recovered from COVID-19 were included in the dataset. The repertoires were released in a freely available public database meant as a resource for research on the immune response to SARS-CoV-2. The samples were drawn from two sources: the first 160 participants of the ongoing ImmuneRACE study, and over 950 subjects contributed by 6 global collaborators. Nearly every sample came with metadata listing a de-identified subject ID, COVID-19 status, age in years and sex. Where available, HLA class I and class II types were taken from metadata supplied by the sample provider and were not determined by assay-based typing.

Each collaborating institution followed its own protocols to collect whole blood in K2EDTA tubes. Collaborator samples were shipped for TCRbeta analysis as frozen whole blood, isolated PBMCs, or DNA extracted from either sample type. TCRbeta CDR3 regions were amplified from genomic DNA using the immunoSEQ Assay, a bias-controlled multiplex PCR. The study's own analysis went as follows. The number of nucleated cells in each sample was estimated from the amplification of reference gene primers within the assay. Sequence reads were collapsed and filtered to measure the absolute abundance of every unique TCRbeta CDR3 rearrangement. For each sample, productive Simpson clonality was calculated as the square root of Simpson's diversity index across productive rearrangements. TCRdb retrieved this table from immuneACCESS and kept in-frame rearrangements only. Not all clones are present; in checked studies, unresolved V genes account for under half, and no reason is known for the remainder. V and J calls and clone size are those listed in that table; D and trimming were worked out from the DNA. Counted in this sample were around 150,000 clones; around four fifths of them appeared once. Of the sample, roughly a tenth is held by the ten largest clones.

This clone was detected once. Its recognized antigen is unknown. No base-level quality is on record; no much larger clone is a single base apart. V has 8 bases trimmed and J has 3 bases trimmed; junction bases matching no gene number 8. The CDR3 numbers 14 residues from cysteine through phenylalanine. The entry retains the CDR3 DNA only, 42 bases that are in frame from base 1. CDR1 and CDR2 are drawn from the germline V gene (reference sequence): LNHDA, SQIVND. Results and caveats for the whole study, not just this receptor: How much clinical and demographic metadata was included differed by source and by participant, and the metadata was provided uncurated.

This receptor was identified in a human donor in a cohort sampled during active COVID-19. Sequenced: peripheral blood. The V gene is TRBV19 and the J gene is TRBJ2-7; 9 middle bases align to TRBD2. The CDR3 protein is CASAPGSGGYEQYF. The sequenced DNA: TGTGCCAGTGCTCCGGGTAGCGGGGGCTACGAGCAGTACTTC.